The 23 T cell receptor beta chains in this list originate from one sample, sequenced in a study of blood T cell repertoires in COVID-19. Method: immunoSEQ multiplex PCR; TCRdb's copy keeps in-frame clones and lacks some. This table holds hundreds of thousands of clones, roughly 90% found once. Sequenced input: PBMCs or T cells enriched from blood (not recorded which). The receptors originated from a man aged 40-55 years who had recovered from COVID-19.

This chain connects TRBV28 to TRBJ2-7; TRBD1 agrees at 7 bases. CDR3 length: 17 residues. V shed 11 bases, J shed 2 bases, and the junction held 21 bases outside the gene matches. Germline-derived CDR1 and CDR2 are MDHEN and SYDVKM. CDR3 sequence (DNA): TGTGCCTGCAAAGGGACAGACATAAGATTCAAAACCTACGAGCAGTACTTC. Protein product: CACKGTDIRFKTYEQYF.

In its sample, this clone was seen a few times. In nucleotides, the CDR3 is TGTGCCAGCAGCTTAGTGGGACAGGGAGTCGTAGGGCAGCCCCAGCATTTT. This gives the protein CASSLVGQGVVGQPQHF. The chain has TRBV7-2 and TRBJ1-5; 9 bases align to TRBD1. This CDR3 is built from 17 residues. With 1 base clipped from V and 7 bases from J, the junction kept 11 bases outside the gene matches. Looked up from germline, CDR1 is SGHTA and CDR2 is FQGNSA.

This clone has only one observation. The genes are TRBV5-1 and TRBJ2-7; D might be TRBD2 (7 bases). Germline V gene sequence: CDR1 SGHRS, CDR2 YFSETQ. The CDR3 length is 15 residues. Deletions cut 3 bases from V and 3 bases from J, with 16 bases between. CDR3 in amino acids: CASSSDSGGYYEQYF. CDR3 nucleotide sequence: TGCGCCAGCAGCTCGGATTCGGGGGGCTACTACGAGCAGTACTTC.

This clone was observed a single time. The V and J genes are TRBV6-1 and TRBJ2-2, with D tentatively TRBD2 (6 bases). Per germline, CDR1 MNHNS and CDR2 SASEGT. There are 14 residues in the CDR3. V lost 0 bases and J 4 bases, leaving 6 bases between the germline ends. The CDR3 sequence: CASSEAGGTGELFF. CDR3 nucleotide sequence: TGTGCCAGCAGTGAAGCGGGGGGCACCGGGGAGCTGTTTTTT.

The chain combines TRBV10-3 with TRBJ2-7, with 8 positions matching TRBD2. The J segment lost 5 bases and the V segment lost 0 bases, leaving 6 bases of the junction unmatched. The CDR3 is made up of 15 amino acids. Germline V gives CDR1 ENHRY, CDR2 SYGVKD. CDR3 nucleotide sequence: TGTGCCATCAGTGAGTCGGGTGGACTAGCAGACGAGCAGTACTTC. Amino acid sequence: CAISESGGLADEQYF.

The rearrangement links TRBV19 to TRBJ2-1; TRBD2 is a possible D gene (5 bases). CDR1 LNHDA and CDR2 SQIVND come from the germline V gene (reference sequence). V was trimmed by 1 base and J by 5 bases, leaving 12 bases between them. This CDR3 has 15 residues. The CDR3 sequence: CASSIARVWDNEQFF. CDR3 nucleotides: TGTGCCAGTAGTATAGCGAGGGTTTGGGACAATGAGCAGTTCTTC.

The J gene is TRBJ2-5, the V gene TRBV7-6; no reliable D call. The CDR3 has 14 residues. V shed 7 bases and J shed 2 bases, with 14 bases lying between them. Germline V gene sequence: CDR1 SGHVS, CDR2 FNYEAQ. CDR3 sequence: CASKVFQTQETQYF. The CDR3 nucleotides are TGTGCCAGCAAGGTTTTCCAGACTCAAGAGACCCAGTACTTC.

This chain joins TRBV19 and TRBJ2-3; the match to TRBD1 covers 9 bases. CDR1 is LNHDA and CDR2 is SQIVND in the germline V gene (reference sequence). The CDR3 sequence is 16 residues long. The V gene end was trimmed by 3 bases and the J gene end by 2 bases; junction bases not matched to a gene: 6. The CDR3 loop reads CASSIYGTGHTDTQYF. CDR3 coding DNA: TGTGCCAGTAGTATCTATGGGACAGGGCACACAGATACGCAGTATTTT.

The rearrangement joins TRBV28 to TRBJ1-2, with a possible D match to TRBD1 (5 bases). Trimming removed 2 bases at V and 4 bases at J, with 14 bases between. CDR3 length equals 15 residues. CDR1 is MDHEN, CDR2 SYDVKM, per germline. The CDR3: CASSLQGLSLYGYTF. The CDR3 DNA sequence: TGTGCCAGCAGTTTACAGGGTCTCAGCCTCTATGGCTACACCTTC.

V and J are TRBV6-5 and TRBJ2-7, with a weak D call TRBD1 (6 bases). Trimming left V 7 bases short and J 3 bases short, with 16 bases between. Germline V lookup: CDR1 MNHEY, CDR2 SVGAGI. CDR3 length equals 14 residues. The CDR3: CASMGPGQYYEQYF. CDR3 in DNA: TGTGCCAGCATGGGGCCTGGACAGTACTACGAGCAGTACTTC.

The J gene is TRBJ1-1, the V gene TRBV7-8, with 7 bases lining up with TRBD1. The length of the CDR3 is 15 residues. CDR1 is SGHVS and CDR2 is FQNEAQ in the germline V gene. Germline trimming cut 3 bases from V and 1 base from J; bases unmatched to any gene: 5. CDR3 sequence: CASSLTGTPNTEAFF. As DNA, the CDR3 is TGTGCCAGCAGCTTGACAGGGACCCCGAACACTGAAGCTTTCTTT.

The CDR3 here is CASSIIPDRAYGYTF. The CDR3 nucleotides are TGTGCCAGTAGTATAATACCGGACAGGGCCTATGGCTACACCTTC. The chain uses TRBV19 and TRBJ1-2; 8 bases are shared with TRBD1. From germline, CDR1 is LNHDA and CDR2 SQIVND (reference sequence). V lost 2 bases to trimming and J lost 4 bases; unmatched junction nucleotides: 6. This CDR3 is built from 15 residues.

The DNA of the CDR3 is TGTGCCAGCAGTTATATTACCGGCCGGACAGGGCAGTTCTTC. This codes for CASSYITGRTGQFF. The V gene is TRBV6-5, the J gene TRBJ2-1; 7 bases map to TRBD1. The CDR3 runs to 14 residues. The trim removed 3 bases at V and 12 bases at J, leaving 11 bases unmatched. The germline CDR1 and CDR2 sequences are MNHEY and SVGAGI.

This rearrangement joins TRBV11-3 to TRBJ1-2; TRBD1 matches 8 bases. The CDR3 is 13 residues long. V shed 3 bases and J 5 bases; nucleotides not matched to a gene: 2. The germline V gene has CDR1 SGHNT and CDR2 YENEEA. CDR3 protein: CASSFWTGYGYTF. CDR3 nucleotide sequence: TGTGCCAGCAGCTTTTGGACAGGGTATGGCTACACCTTC. Combining the CDR3 with reference TRBV11-3 and TRBJ1-2 gives the whole variable domain EAGVVQSPRYKIIEKKQPVAFWCNPISGHNTLYWYLQNLGQGPELLIRYENEEAVDDSQLPKDRFSAERLKGVDSTLKIQPAELGDSAVYLCASSFWTGYGYTFGSGTRLTVV.

This clone was recorded only once. The chain links TRBV7-8 to TRBJ1-2; the match to TRBD1 covers 8 bases. CDR1 and CDR2 (germline): SGHVS, FQNEAQ. The CDR3 runs to 20 residues. V lost 5 bases and J lost 3; bases outside the gene matches: 23. DNA for the CDR3: TGTGCCAGCAGCGCTAAGTCGGTGGCAGGGGGCGTCTTACGGGACTATGGCTACACCTTC. It encodes CASSAKSVAGGVLRDYGYTF.

CDR3 bases: TGTGCCAGCAGCCGGGAGACAAACTACGAGCAGTACTTC. Translating it yields CASSRETNYEQYF. The chain has TRBV12-3 or TRBV12-4 and TRBJ2-7, with D possibly matching TRBD2 (6 bases). Trimming pared 6 bases from V and 3 bases from J, leaving 12 bases between. CDR3 length: 13 amino acids.

This clone has a single count. For the CDR3, the DNA is TGTGCCAGCAGCTTGGACAGGAGCTACACCGGGGAGCTGTTTTTT. Its protein is CASSLDRSYTGELFF. The chain joins TRBV11-2 to TRBJ2-2, with 7 bases aligning to TRBD1. Germline loops: CDR1 SGHAT, CDR2 FQNNGV. This CDR3 region has 15 residues. The V segment lost 3 bases and the J segment 3 bases; nucleotides outside the gene matches: 4.

The DNA for the CDR3 is TGTGCCTGGAGTTTCTCCGGGACAGATGGCTACACCTTC. This gives the protein CAWSFSGTDGYTF. The rearrangement links TRBV30 to TRBJ1-2; TRBD1 aligns across 7 bases. The trim removed 2 bases at V and 6 bases at J, leaving 6 bases unmatched. Germline V CDR1 and CDR2: GTSNPN, SVGIG (reference sequence). CDR3 size: 13 residues.

This chain's CDR3 is CASSLHSGGAGGETQYF. CDR3 DNA: TGTGCCAGCAGCTTACACAGCGGGGGGGCCGGGGGAGAGACCCAGTACTTC. The V call is TRBV7-2, the J call TRBJ2-5, with TRBD2 identical over 10 bases. CDR3 length equals 17 residues. V shed 2 bases and J 4 bases; nucleotides not matched to a gene: 10. Germline values: CDR1 SGHTA, CDR2 FQGNSA.

The J gene is TRBJ2-1, the V gene TRBV5-4, with 11 bases that match TRBD2. The CDR3 has 15 amino acids. Germline-derived CDR1 and CDR2 are SGHNT and YYREEE (reference sequence). Trimming removed 4 bases from V and 5 bases from J; junction bases left unmatched: 5. CDR3 in amino acids: CASSKRLAGNNEQFF. The CDR3 DNA sequence: TGTGCCAGCAGCAAGAGACTAGCGGGGAACAATGAGCAGTTCTTC.

The chain joins TRBV28 to TRBJ2-3; a possible D gene is TRBD2 (6 bases). Germline V gives CDR1 MDHEN, CDR2 SYDVKM. The CDR3 covers 16 residues. Trimming shortened V by 1 base and J by 2 bases, and 13 bases separated the two germline ends. CDR3 sequence: CASSLLGGDYTDTQYF. The CDR3, as DNA: TGTGCCAGCAGTTTATTAGGCGGGGATTACACAGATACGCAGTATTTT.

V usage is TRBV7-2 and J usage is TRBJ1-5, with D unclear. Per germline, CDR1 SGHTA and CDR2 FQGNSA. The CDR3 loop spans 13 amino acids. V gave up 1 base and J gave up 6 bases, with 7 bases separating them. The CDR3 sequence: CASSLVRGQPQHF. DNA of the CDR3: TGTGCCAGCAGCTTAGTGCGGGGTCAGCCCCAGCATTTT.

The rearrangement uses TRBV5-4 and TRBJ2-5; 9 nucleotides match TRBD1. This CDR3 has 15 amino acids. Germline V gene lookup returns CDR1 SGHNT and CDR2 YYREEE (reference sequence). The CDR3 region is CATNRDREIWQTQYF. CDR3 coding DNA: TGTGCTACCAACCGGGACAGGGAGATTTGGCAGACCCAGTACTTC.